This TCR beta chain was obtained from a study of human T cells and chemical hapten exposure. Study in general: In the approximately 26-week study, patients were dosed weekly with diphenylcyclopropenone on the scalp throughout. Women made up most patients, who had alopecia areata, totalis or universalis. Study-wide results and caveats: The immune response of these alopecia patients might not match healthy individuals'.

This clonotype came up many times. Its target is unknown. Time point indicated: patch test 2, 6 weeks after DPC sensitization. Documented treatment: therapeutic diphenylcyclopropenone sensitization with weekly scalp DPC. Unfractionated whole blood yielded total RNA. Per the germline V gene, CDR1 is DFQATT and CDR2 is SNEGSKA (reference sequence). Between the trimmed V and J ends, which lost 4 bases and 8 bases, there was a span of 15 bases. The CDR3 is 13 amino acids. TCRdb recomputed calls from the RACE reads with MiXCR, one row per CDR3 protein. The sample yields hundreds of thousands of distinct CDR3 sequences, about 6% seen once.

This sequence originates from a woman in her late teens or twenties with alopecia areata. Some clones in this sample may be carry-over from other donors' samples. The sequenced sample was whole blood, obtained in connection with sensitization to the hapten diphenylcyclopropenone (DPC). The V gene is TRBV20-1, the J gene TRBJ1-5; D is undetermined. The CDR3 here is CSATPDPAKPQHF. In nucleotides, the CDR3 is TGCAGTGCTACCCCCGATCCCGCCAAGCCCCAGCATTTT.